One sample yielded the 16 T cell receptor beta chains listed below, sequenced in a study of cytomegalovirus exposure and HLA in healthy donors. This table comes from immunoSEQ multiplex PCR, and its TCRdb copy is limited to in-frame clones, with some not included. The data contain 250,000 to 300,000 clones, 80% to 90% of them singletons. Material: PBMCs. The receptors derive from a woman younger than 35 in good health and CMV-seronegative.

This clone was counted only a few times. The chain is built from TRBV2 and TRBJ2-3; D is unclear. V lost 5 bases to trimming and J lost 2 bases, with 11 bases between them. The CDR3 loop spans 14 amino acids. In germline, CDR1 is SNHLY, CDR2 FYNNEI. The CDR3 DNA follows: TGTGCCAGCAGTACGGCGAGCGTCACAGATACGCAGTATTTT. Its translation is CASSTASVTDTQYF.

This rearrangement joins TRBV6-1 to TRBJ2-1; 8 bases match TRBD2. There are 14 residues in the CDR3. The V and J ends lost 4 bases and 2 bases, in that order; junction bases with no gene match: 1. Germline V gene data show CDR1 as MNHNS and CDR2 as SASEGT. Here the CDR3 reads CASSAGGTYNEQFF. The CDR3 DNA is TGTGCCAGCAGTGCGGGGGGGACCTACAATGAGCAGTTCTTC.

This clone was counted a few times. The rearrangement joins TRBV4-1 to TRBJ2-7; 7 bases agree with TRBD1. V trimming: 1 base; J trimming: 3 bases; junction bases outside the gene matches: 0. This CDR3 region has 13 residues. Per germline, CDR1 MGHRA and CDR2 YSYEKL. The CDR3 region has the DNA TGCGCCAGCAGCCAAGGGGACAGCTACGAGCAGTACTTC. Translation gives CASSQGDSYEQYF.

The chain links TRBV30 to TRBJ2-1; tentative D call: TRBD1 (6 bases). Between the trimmed V and J ends, which lost 5 bases and 3 bases, there was a span of 11 bases. The CDR3 is 13 amino acids. Per germline, CDR1 GTSNPN and CDR2 SVGIG (reference sequence). This CDR3 is CAWARDIYNEQFF. CDR3 coding DNA: TGTGCCTGGGCCCGGGACATCTACAATGAGCAGTTCTTC. The full variable domain, its missing parts supplied by reference TRBV30 and TRBJ2-1, is SQTIHQWPATLVQPVGSPLSLECTVEGTSNPNLYWYRQAAGRGLQLLFYSVGIGQISSEVPQNLSASRPQDRQFILSSKKLLLSDSGFYLCAWARDIYNEQFFGPGTRLTVL.

This clone was detected only once. The sample holds other DNA sequences that translate to the same CDR3. The chain combines TRBV28 with TRBJ2-5; D not certain. Per germline, CDR1 MDHEN and CDR2 SYDVKM. Deletions cut 7 bases from V and 5 bases from J, with 14 bases between. This CDR3 is 13 amino acids long. The CDR3 sequence: CASNSAPRETQYF. The CDR3 DNA sequence: TGTGCCAGCAACTCAGCGCCTAGGGAGACCCAGTACTTC.

The chain couples TRBV7-9 to TRBJ1-2; 8 bases fit TRBD1. CDR3 length: 15 residues. Germline-derived CDR1 and CDR2 are SEHNR and FQNEAQ (reference sequence). Trimming cost V 2 bases and J 2 bases; bases outside gene matches: 4. CDR3 in amino acids: CASSLRGTGNYGYTF. The CDR3, as DNA: TGTGCCAGCAGCTTACGGGGGACAGGAAACTATGGCTACACCTTC.

The chain is built from TRBV10-1 and TRBJ2-7; D perhaps matches TRBD1 (6 bases). The CDR3 extends over 14 amino acids. Trimming pared 3 bases from V and 6 bases from J, leaving 15 bases between. Germline lookup yields CDR1 WNHNN and CDR2 SYGVQD (reference sequence). CDR3 loop: CASSDEVGAAEQYF. The DNA for the CDR3 is TGCGCCAGCAGTGACGAGGTGGGGGCCGCCGAGCAGTACTTC.

This clone was recorded only once. The chain uses TRBV11-3 and TRBJ2-7; TRBD2 matches at 10 bases. The CDR3 loop spans 14 amino acids. With 5 bases clipped from V and 3 bases from J, the junction kept 4 bases outside the gene matches. Germline V gives CDR1 SGHNT, CDR2 YENEEA. The CDR3 DNA is TGTGCCAGCAGCGGACTAGCGGCGATCTACGAGCAGTACTTC. Protein product: CASSGLAAIYEQYF. The full variable domain, rest sourced from reference TRBV11-3 and TRBJ2-7, is EAGVVQSPRYKIIEKKQPVAFWCNPISGHNTLYWYLQNLGQGPELLIRYENEEAVDDSQLPKDRFSAERLKGVDSTLKIQPAELGDSAVYLCASSGLAAIYEQYFGPGTRLTVT.

This chain connects TRBV30 to TRBJ2-2; TRBD1 aligns across 8 bases. V lost 6 bases and J lost 5; bases outside the gene matches: 8. Per germline, CDR1 GTSNPN and CDR2 SVGIG (reference sequence). The CDR3 contains 14 residues. CDR3 bases: TGTGCCTGCCGGCCCACAGGGGGTACCGGGGAGCTGTTTTTT. It encodes CACRPTGGTGELFF.

This clone was detected only a few times. The V call is TRBV6-5, the J call TRBJ1-1; D is unresolved. The CDR3 loop spans 12 amino acids. The germline CDR1 and CDR2 sequences are MNHEY and SVGAGI. Trimming took off 6 bases at V and 1 base at J, with 6 bases between the two ends. Here the CDR3 reads CASSRWNTEAFF. The CDR3 coding sequence is TGTGCCAGCAGCCGGTGGAACACTGAAGCTTTCTTT.

The chain carries TRBV18 and TRBJ2-5; 7 positions match TRBD1. Per germline, CDR1 KGHSH and CDR2 LQKENI. The CDR3 is 17 residues long. Trimming at V came to 2 bases and at J to 2 bases, leaving 11 bases not matched to a gene. The CDR3 reads CASSPFYRTGYQETQYF. In DNA form, the CDR3 reads TGTGCCAGCTCACCATTCTACCGGACAGGCTATCAAGAGACCCAGTACTTC.

The V call is TRBV11-2, the J call TRBJ1-2; TRBD1 is a possible D gene (6 bases). This CDR3 region has 12 residues. Between the trimmed V and J ends, which lost 4 bases and 6 bases, there was a span of 9 bases. Germline CDR1 reads SGHAT; CDR2 reads FQNNGV. The CDR3 is CASSWEGDGYTF. As DNA, the CDR3 is TGTGCCAGCAGCTGGGAGGGGGATGGCTACACCTTC. Full variable domain (outside the CDR3, taken from reference TRBV11-2 and TRBJ1-2): EAGVAQSPRYKIIEKRQSVAFWCNPISGHATLYWYQQILGQGPKLLIQFQNNGVVDDSQLPKDRFSAERLKGVDSTLKIQPAKLEDSAVYLCASSWEGDGYTFGSGTRLTVV.

The chain is built from TRBV6-6 and TRBJ1-1, with D tentatively TRBD1 (5 bases). With 5 bases removed from V and 5 bases from J, the gap between germline ends came to 15 bases. This CDR3 is built from 14 residues. Germline V gene data show CDR1 as MNHNY and CDR2 as SVGAGI (reference sequence). The CDR3 region is CASSPHDDSTEAFF. DNA for the CDR3: TGTGCCAGCAGTCCACATGACGACAGTACTGAAGCTTTCTTT.

Only a few counts were recorded for this clone. The chain employs TRBV7-7 and TRBJ2-2; possibly TRBD1 for D (6 bases). This CDR3 contains 17 residues. Trimming took 5 bases from V and 0 from J, leaving 16 bases between them. Germline V gene lookup returns CDR1 SSHAT and CDR2 FNYEAQ (reference sequence). The CDR3 region is CASSLGTKLANTGELFF. In DNA form, the CDR3 reads TGTGCCAGCAGCCTGGGGACAAAATTAGCGAACACCGGGGAGCTGTTTTTT.

V gene TRBV9 combines with J gene TRBJ2-7; TRBD1 agrees at 8 bases. The CDR3 has 15 amino acids. From germline, CDR1 is SGDLS and CDR2 YYNGEE. With V trimmed by 3 bases and J by 2 bases, 7 bases remained unmatched. Written as DNA, the CDR3 is TGTGCCAGCAGCGGCGGGACAGGTATTACCTACGAGCAGTACTTC. It specifies CASSGGTGITYEQYF.

This chain joins TRBV10-2 and TRBJ2-7, with 10 bases aligning to TRBD1. The CDR3 has 15 residues. CDR1 and CDR2 (germline): WSHSY, SAAADI. V was pared by 5 bases and J by 2 bases, with 6 bases of the junction left unmatched. The CDR3 reads CASSPDRGGTYEQYF. The CDR3 nucleotides read TGCGCCAGCAGTCCGGACAGGGGGGGGACCTACGAGCAGTACTTC.